Listed here is a single TCR beta chain. Other nucleotide sequences in the sample specify the same CDR3. Trimming cost V 4 bases and J 2 bases, with 10 bases left between them. This CDR3 contains 14 residues. Germline CDR1 is KGHDR and CDR2 is SFDVKD. This specimen belongs to a study of control samples from healthy donors and cancer patients. TCRdb's table, derived via immunoSEQ multiplex PCR, lists solely in-frame clones and lacks some. The sample has 50,000 to 75,000 clones; roughly 85% are singletons. Sequenced input: blood. The chain links TRBV24-1 to TRBJ1-2; D may be TRBD1 (6 bases). The TCR was taken from a man aged 40-49 years in good health. CDR3 sequence: CATSDPDRNYGYTF. In nucleotides, the CDR3 is TGTGCCACCAGTGACCCGGACAGAAACTATGGCTACACCTTC.